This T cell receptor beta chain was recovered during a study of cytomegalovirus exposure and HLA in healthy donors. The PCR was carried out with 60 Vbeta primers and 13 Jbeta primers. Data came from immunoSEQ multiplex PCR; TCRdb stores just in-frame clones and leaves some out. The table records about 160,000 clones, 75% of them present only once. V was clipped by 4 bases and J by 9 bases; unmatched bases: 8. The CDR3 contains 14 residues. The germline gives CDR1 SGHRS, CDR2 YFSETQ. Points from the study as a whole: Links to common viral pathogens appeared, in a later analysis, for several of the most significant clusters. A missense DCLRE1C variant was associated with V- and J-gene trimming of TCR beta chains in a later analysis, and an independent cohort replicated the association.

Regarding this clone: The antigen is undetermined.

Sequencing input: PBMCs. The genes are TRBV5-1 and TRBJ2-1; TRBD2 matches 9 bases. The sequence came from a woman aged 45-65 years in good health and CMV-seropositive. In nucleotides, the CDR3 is TGCGCCAGCAGCGGGCGGGGGGGCCGAGGTGAGCAGTTCTTC. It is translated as CASSGRGGRGEQFF.